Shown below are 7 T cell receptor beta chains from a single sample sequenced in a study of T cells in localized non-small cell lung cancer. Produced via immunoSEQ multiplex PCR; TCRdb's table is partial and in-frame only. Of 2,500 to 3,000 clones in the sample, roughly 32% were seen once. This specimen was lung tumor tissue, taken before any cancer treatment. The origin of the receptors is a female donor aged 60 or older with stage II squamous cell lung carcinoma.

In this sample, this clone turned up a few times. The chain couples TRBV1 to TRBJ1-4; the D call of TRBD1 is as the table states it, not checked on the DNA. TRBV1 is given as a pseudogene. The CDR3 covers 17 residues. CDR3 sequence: CASSQERKGQGNEKLFF. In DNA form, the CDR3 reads TGCGCCAGCAGCCAAGAAAGGAAGGGACAGGGTAATGAAAAACTGTTTTTT.

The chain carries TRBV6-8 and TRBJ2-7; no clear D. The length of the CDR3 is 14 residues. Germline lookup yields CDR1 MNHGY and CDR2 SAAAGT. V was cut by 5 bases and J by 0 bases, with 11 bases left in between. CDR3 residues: CASSPDPSSYEQYF. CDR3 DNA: TGTGCCAGCAGTCCCGACCCAAGCTCCTACGAGCAGTACTTC.

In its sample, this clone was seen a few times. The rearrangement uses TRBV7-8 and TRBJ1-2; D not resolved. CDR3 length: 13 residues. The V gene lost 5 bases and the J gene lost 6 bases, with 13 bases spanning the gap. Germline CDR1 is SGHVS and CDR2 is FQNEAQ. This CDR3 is CASSQVGRNGYTF. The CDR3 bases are TGTGCCAGCAGCCAAGTAGGTAGAAATGGCTACACCTTC.

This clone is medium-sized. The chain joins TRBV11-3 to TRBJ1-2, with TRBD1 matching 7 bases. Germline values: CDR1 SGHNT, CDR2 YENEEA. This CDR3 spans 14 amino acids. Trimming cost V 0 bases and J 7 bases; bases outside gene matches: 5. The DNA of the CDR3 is TGTGCCAGCAGCTTAGAGCAAGGGGGCTCTGGCTACACCTTC. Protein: CASSLEQGGSGYTF.

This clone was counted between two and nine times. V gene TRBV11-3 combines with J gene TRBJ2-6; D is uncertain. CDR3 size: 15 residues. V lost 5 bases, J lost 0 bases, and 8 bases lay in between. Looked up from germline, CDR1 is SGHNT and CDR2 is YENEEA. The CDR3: CASSPLHSGANVLTF. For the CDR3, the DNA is TGTGCCAGCAGCCCCCTCCACTCTGGGGCCAACGTCCTGACTTTC.

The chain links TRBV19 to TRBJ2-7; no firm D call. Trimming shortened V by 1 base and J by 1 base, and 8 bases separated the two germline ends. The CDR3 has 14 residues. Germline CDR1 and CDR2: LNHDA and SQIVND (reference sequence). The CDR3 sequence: CASSIADGSYEQYF. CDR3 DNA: TGTGCCAGTAGTATAGCGGACGGTTCCTACGAGCAGTACTTC.

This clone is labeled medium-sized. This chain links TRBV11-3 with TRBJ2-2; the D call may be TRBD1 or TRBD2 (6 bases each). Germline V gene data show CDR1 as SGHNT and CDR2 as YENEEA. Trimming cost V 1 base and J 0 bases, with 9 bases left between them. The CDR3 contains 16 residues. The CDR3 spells CASSLGGGTNTGELFF. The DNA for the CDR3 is TGTGCCAGCAGCTTAGGAGGGGGGACGAACACCGGGGAGCTGTTTTTT.